Below, 29 T cell receptor beta chains from the same sample are listed, as sequenced in a study of cytomegalovirus exposure and HLA in healthy donors (dated 2017 in TCRdb). Library prep was done by the immunoSEQ multiplex PCR assay. The multiplex PCR relied on a mix of 60 forward primers for TCR Vbeta segments and 13 reverse primers for TCR Jbeta segments. TCRdb's version of the immuneACCESS table is confined to in-frame rearrangements and falls short of the full clone set. An unresolved V gene accounts for under half of the shortfall where checked; the remainder is of unknown origin. This sample comprises 200,000 to 250,000 clones, 65% to 80% of them detected only once. Of the sample, 1.7% falls within the top ten clones. The sample consisted of PBMCs. The receptors shown here come from a man aged 50-59 years in good health and CMV-seronegative.

The gene calls are TRBV6-4 and TRBJ2-6, with D tentatively TRBD2 (5 bases). Trimming stripped 2 bases from V and 0 bases from J, with 5 bases between. From germline, CDR1 is MRHNA and CDR2 SNTAGT. CDR3 length: 15 residues. DNA of the CDR3: TGTGCCAGCAGTGACACTAGCTCTGGGGCCAACGTCCTGACTTTC. Its protein is CASSDTSSGANVLTF.

This clone was detected a few times. The V and J genes are TRBV6-5 and TRBJ2-7; 8 nucleotides agree with TRBD1. The V gene's germline CDR1 is MNHEY and CDR2 SVGAGI. The ends lost 4 bases at V and 2 bases at J; junction bases unmatched: 7. This CDR3 comprises 15 residues. The CDR3 reads CASSLTGADTYEQYF. CDR3 nucleotide sequence: TGTGCCAGCAGTTTGACAGGGGCCGATACCTACGAGCAGTACTTC.

This clone was detected only a few times. The chain is built from TRBV30 and TRBJ2-2, with 8 bases lining up with TRBD1. The CDR3 has 15 residues. V lost 3 bases and J lost 5; bases outside the gene matches: 8. Per germline, CDR1 GTSNPN and CDR2 SVGIG (reference sequence). CDR3 sequence reads: CAWRGRGRHTGELFF. CDR3 DNA sequence: TGTGCCTGGAGAGGCAGGGGGCGTCATACCGGGGAGCTGTTTTTT.

The rearrangement links TRBV7-9 to TRBJ1-2; D is ambiguous. V was pared by 3 bases and J by 8 bases, with 19 bases between. Germline-derived CDR1 and CDR2 are SEHNR and FQNEAQ (reference sequence). CDR3 size: 15 residues. For the CDR3, the DNA is TGTGCCAGCAGCTTGGCCGGGTCCACCACGGGAGGCTACACCTTC. Its protein is CASSLAGSTTGGYTF.

This chain connects TRBV15 to TRBJ2-7; 9 nucleotides agree with TRBD1. Per germline, CDR1 LNHNV and CDR2 YYDKDF (reference sequence). V lost 0 bases, J lost 6 bases, and 6 bases stayed unmatched. The CDR3 is 15 residues long. As DNA, the CDR3 is TGTGCCACCAGCAGAGACGACAGGGGGGCAGTCGAGCAGTACTTC. Translation: CATSRDDRGAVEQYF. Full variable domain (missing parts from reference TRBV15 and TRBJ2-7): DAMVIQNPRYQVTQFGKPVTLSCSQTLNHNVMYWYQQKSSQAPKLLFHYYDKDFNNEADTPDNFQSRRPNTSFCFLDIRSPGLGDTAMYLCATSRDDRGAVEQYFGPGTRLTVT.

The chain recombines TRBV6-1 with TRBJ2-2; TRBD1 aligns across 8 bases. CDR3 length equals 13 residues. The germline gives CDR1 MNHNS, CDR2 SASEGT. V lost 10 bases to trimming and J lost 4 bases; unmatched junction nucleotides: 5. The DNA for the CDR3 is TGTGCCATAGGACAGGGTATCACCGGGGAGCTGTTTTTT. Translated: CAIGQGITGELFF.

For the CDR3, the DNA is TGTGCCAGTAGTATGACTAGCGGGAGGGCCTACAATGAGCAGTTCTTC. It specifies CASSMTSGRAYNEQFF. This chain connects TRBV19 to TRBJ2-1, with 14 bases lining up with TRBD2. This CDR3 spans 16 amino acids. CDR1 and CDR2 (germline): LNHDA, SQIVND (reference sequence). Trimming took 3 bases from V and 2 from J; bases not matched to a gene: 0.

The chain recombines TRBV5-4 with TRBJ2-2; 13 bases are a match to TRBD2. CDR3 length: 15 residues. CDR1 SGHNT and CDR2 YYREEE come from the germline V gene (reference sequence). V was pared by 5 bases and J by 7 bases, with 5 bases of the junction left unmatched. The CDR3 spells CASRLAGGPVGELFF. In nucleotides, the CDR3 is TGTGCCAGCAGACTAGCGGGAGGGCCCGTCGGGGAGCTGTTTTTT.

This chain connects TRBV9 to TRBJ1-4, with D unresolved. The CDR3 is made up of 16 amino acids. Trimming took 3 bases from V and 4 from J, leaving 16 bases between them. Germline-derived CDR1 and CDR2 are SGDLS and YYNGEE. CDR3 nucleotides: TGTGCCAGCAGCGGAGGGCAGCGAGCCTTTAATGAAAAACTGTTTTTT. Translated, it gives CASSGGQRAFNEKLFF. Full variable domain (outside the CDR3, taken from reference TRBV9 and TRBJ1-4): DSGVTQTPKHLITATGQRVTLRCSPRSGDLSVYWYQQSLDQGLQFLIQYYNGEERAKGNILERFSAQQFPDLHSELNLSSLELGDSALYFCASSGGQRAFNEKLFFGSGTQLSVL.

The chain links TRBV5-6 to TRBJ2-7; D is possibly TRBD2 (6 bases). CDR3 length equals 14 residues. Germline CDR1 SGHDT, CDR2 YYEEEE. V lost 2 bases and J 2 bases, leaving 11 bases between the germline ends. Here the CDR3 DNA reads TGTGCCAGCAGCTTTGGGGGGTTGCCCTACGAGCAGTACTTC. Amino acids: CASSFGGLPYEQYF.

This clone was detected only once. The CDR3 spells CASSPTTGWADTQYF. As DNA, the CDR3 is TGTGCCAGCAGCCCTACGACAGGGTGGGCAGATACGCAGTATTTT. The chain recombines TRBV7-8 with TRBJ2-3; 7 bases line up with TRBD1. Germline-derived CDR1 and CDR2 are SGHVS and FQNEAQ. The junction had 9 bases not matched to a gene; V was cut back by 5 bases and J by 4 bases. The CDR3 extends over 15 amino acids.

The rearrangement links TRBV27 to TRBJ2-4; maybe TRBD2 (5 bases). V was pared by 3 bases and J by 7 bases, with 13 bases between. CDR3 length equals 14 residues. CDR1 MNHEY and CDR2 SMNVEV come from the germline V gene (reference sequence). CDR3 in DNA: TGTGCCAGCAGTTTTGTACTAGGCGGCAACATTCAGTACTTC. Residues: CASSFVLGGNIQYF.

The CDR3 sequence is CASSPPLAHEQYF. The CDR3 bases are TGTGCCAGCAGTCCTCCACTAGCGCACGAGCAGTACTTC. The chain recombines TRBV28 with TRBJ2-7; 7 nucleotides match TRBD2. CDR1 is MDHEN and CDR2 is SYDVKM in the germline V gene. V lost 5 bases to trimming and J lost 5 bases; unmatched junction nucleotides: 6. The CDR3 is 13 residues long.

The genes are TRBV5-1 and TRBJ2-2, with 12 nucleotides matching TRBD1. Per the germline V gene, CDR1 is SGHRS and CDR2 is YFSETQ. The CDR3 totals 16 residues. V lost 4 bases, J lost 2 bases, and 3 bases stayed unmatched. The CDR3 sequence: CASSQGTGGNTGELFF. CDR3 bases: TGCGCCAGCAGCCAAGGGACAGGGGGCAACACCGGGGAGCTGTTTTTT.

The chain has TRBV7-2 and TRBJ2-7, with 9 bases that match TRBD2. The germline CDR1 and CDR2 sequences are SGHTA and FQGNSA. V shed 0 bases and J 7 bases; nucleotides not matched to a gene: 13. The CDR3 has 17 residues. CDR3 protein: CASSLAGAGGLLREQYF. Written as DNA, the CDR3 is TGTGCCAGCAGCTTAGCGGGGGCGGGAGGGCTGTTGAGGGAGCAGTACTTC. Full variable domain (outside the CDR3, taken from reference TRBV7-2 and TRBJ2-7): GAGVSQSPSNKVTEKGKDVELRCDPISGHTALYWYRQSLGQGLEFLIYFQGNSAPDKSGLPSDRFSAERTGGSVSTLTIQRTQQEDSAVYLCASSLAGAGGLLREQYFGPGTRLTVT.

This clone was recorded a few times. The chain has TRBV5-1 and TRBJ1-5; tentative D call: TRBD1 (6 bases). Looked up from germline, CDR1 is SGHRS and CDR2 is YFSETQ. The CDR3 runs 13 residues. Trimming pared 2 bases from V and 9 bases from J, leaving 12 bases between. CDR3 in DNA: TGCGCCAGCAGCTTACAGGGTTTTCCGCCCCAGCATTTT. Its protein is CASSLQGFPPQHF.

This clone occurred once. This chain connects TRBV2 to TRBJ1-1, with 9 bases that match TRBD1. Germline-derived CDR1 and CDR2 are SNHLY and FYNNEI. V lost 5 bases to trimming and J lost 3 bases; unmatched junction nucleotides: 1. The CDR3 is 13 amino acids. The DNA for the CDR3 is TGTGCCAGCAGTCGGGACAGGGACACTGAAGCTTTCTTT. Translated, it gives CASSRDRDTEAFF.

This clone was seen just once. This chain joins TRBV7-2 and TRBJ2-7; TRBD1 matches 7 bases. The CDR3 length is 16 residues. V dropped 4 bases and J dropped 5; count of bases not matched to a gene: 14. Germline CDR1 is SGHTA and CDR2 is FQGNSA. The CDR3, as DNA: TGTGCCAGCAGCTCGACCGGACCGGGGACAGTCGACGAGCAGTACTTC. It encodes CASSSTGPGTVDEQYF.

The gene calls are TRBV9 and TRBJ2-5; TRBD2 is a possible D gene (5 bases). In germline, CDR1 is SGDLS, CDR2 YYNGEE. The CDR3 spans 14 residues. V was clipped by 0 bases and J by 5 bases, with 11 bases between them. The CDR3, as DNA: TGTGCCAGCAGCGTAGAAGGAGGCGGGGAGACCCAGTACTTC. It translates to CASSVEGGGETQYF.

This chain uses TRBV28 with TRBJ1-5; D remains unclear. Looked up from germline, CDR1 is MDHEN and CDR2 is SYDVKM. This CDR3 is built from 14 residues. V lost 7 bases and J lost 7, with 17 bases in between. For the CDR3, the DNA is TGTGCCAGCACCCCTACGAACGCGTTACAGCCCCAGCATTTT. It specifies CASTPTNALQPQHF.

A note on this clone: A junction end diverges from the germline sequence, so it may reflect a read error. The same CDR3 can be traced to other DNA sequences in this sample. The chain couples TRBV5-4 to TRBJ2-7, with D unclear. Germline V gene sequence: CDR1 SGHNT, CDR2 YYREEE (reference sequence). There are 15 residues in the CDR3. As DNA, the CDR3 is TGTGCCAGCAGCCCTCCGGGTCCGGGTAGTCTAGAGCAGTACTTT. The encoded protein is CASSPPGPGSLEQYF.

This clone was detected only once. The chain combines TRBV18 with TRBJ1-2; tentatively, D is TRBD1 (6 bases). The CDR3 extends over 15 amino acids. Germline values: CDR1 KGHSH, CDR2 LQKENI. V dropped 1 base and J dropped 7 bases, with 16 bases sitting between them. The CDR3: CASSPLTGKAIGYTF. For the CDR3, the DNA is TGTGCCAGCTCACCACTTACAGGGAAGGCTATTGGCTACACCTTC.

V gene TRBV28 combines with J gene TRBJ2-1, with 11 positions matching TRBD2. Losses at the gene ends were 3 bases for V and 10 bases for J; bases not matched to a gene: 8. The germline gives CDR1 MDHEN, CDR2 SYDVKM. The CDR3 loop spans 15 amino acids. The CDR3 nucleotides are TGTGCCAGCAGTTTCAGCACTAGCGGGAGTCGCGAGCAGTTCTTC. It specifies CASSFSTSGSREQFF. Variable domain in full (rest from reference TRBV28 and TRBJ2-1): DVKVTQSSRYLVKRTGEKVFLECVQDMDHENMFWYRQDPGLGLRLIYFSYDVKMKEKGDIPEGYSVSREKKERFSLILESASTNQTSMYLCASSFSTSGSREQFFGPGTRLTVL.

The chain carries TRBV18 and TRBJ1-3, with 7 bases matching TRBD1. This CDR3 has 14 amino acids. V dropped 2 bases and J dropped 2; count of bases not matched to a gene: 0. Germline assignment: CDR1 KGHSH and CDR2 LQKENI. For the CDR3, the DNA is TGTGCCAGCTCACCAGACAGGGCTGGAAACACCATATATTTT. This gives the protein CASSPDRAGNTIYF. The variable domain in full, completed from reference TRBV18 and TRBJ1-3, reads NAGVMQNPRHLVRRRGQEARLRCSPMKGHSHVYWYRQLPEEGLKFMVYLQKENIIDESGMPKERFSAEFPKEGPSILRIQQVVRGDSAAYFCASSPDRAGNTIYFGEGSWLTVV.

This clone was detected only once. J is TRBJ2-7 and V is TRBV7-2, with 8 bases identical to TRBD2. J was trimmed by 6 bases and V by 1 base; bases with no gene match: 8. This CDR3 region has 15 residues. CDR1 and CDR2 from the germline V gene are SGHTA and FQGNSA. This CDR3 is CASSLGGLVTGEQYF. The DNA of the CDR3 is TGTGCCAGCAGCTTAGGGGGACTAGTGACGGGCGAGCAGTACTTC. Using reference TRBV7-2 and TRBJ2-7 for the parts outside the CDR3, the full variable domain is GAGVSQSPSNKVTEKGKDVELRCDPISGHTALYWYRQSLGQGLEFLIYFQGNSAPDKSGLPSDRFSAERTGGSVSTLTIQRTQQEDSAVYLCASSLGGLVTGEQYFGPGTRLTVT.

V usage is TRBV11-2 and J usage is TRBJ2-7, with a tentative D call TRBD2 (6 bases). V gave up 5 bases and J gave up 0 bases, with 11 bases separating them. Looked up from germline, CDR1 is SGHAT and CDR2 is FQNNGV. The CDR3 loop spans 14 amino acids. The CDR3 sequence is CASSPGTASYEQYF. CDR3 bases: TGTGCCAGCAGCCCCGGGACTGCCTCCTACGAGCAGTACTTC.

The V and J genes are TRBV5-6 and TRBJ1-1, with D maybe TRBD1 (6 bases). The germline V gene has CDR1 SGHDT and CDR2 YYEEEE. The CDR3 contains 14 residues. V shed 0 bases and J shed 5 bases, with 11 bases lying between them. The CDR3 protein is CASSLDREYTEAFF. The CDR3 region has the DNA TGTGCCAGCAGCTTGGACAGGGAGTATACTGAAGCTTTCTTT. The entire variable domain, with the rest obtained from reference TRBV5-6 and TRBJ1-1, is as follows: DAGVTQSPTHLIKTRGQQVTLRCSPKSGHDTVSWYQQALGQGPQFIFQYYEEEERQRGNFPDRFSGHQFPNYSSELNVNALLLGDSALYLCASSLDREYTEAFFGQGTRLTVV.

Turning to this clone: One end of the junction does not line up with germline, which may come from a read error. The chain couples TRBV7-7 to TRBJ2-1; 9 bases map to TRBD2. The CDR3 length is 15 residues. Germline V CDR1 and CDR2: SSHAT, FNYEAQ (reference sequence). This chain's CDR3 is CASSLVAGGPNEQFF. The CDR3 DNA follows: TGTGCTAGCAGCTTAGTCGCGGGAGGGCCCAATGAGCAGTTCTTC.

The chain is built from TRBV5-1 and TRBJ1-1; the match to TRBD1 covers 8 bases. Trimming cost V 3 bases and J 4 bases; bases outside gene matches: 2. The CDR3 covers 13 residues. Per germline, CDR1 SGHRS and CDR2 YFSETQ. The chain's CDR3 is CASSSGQVTEAFF. The CDR3 region has the DNA TGCGCCAGCAGCTCGGGACAGGTCACTGAAGCTTTCTTT.